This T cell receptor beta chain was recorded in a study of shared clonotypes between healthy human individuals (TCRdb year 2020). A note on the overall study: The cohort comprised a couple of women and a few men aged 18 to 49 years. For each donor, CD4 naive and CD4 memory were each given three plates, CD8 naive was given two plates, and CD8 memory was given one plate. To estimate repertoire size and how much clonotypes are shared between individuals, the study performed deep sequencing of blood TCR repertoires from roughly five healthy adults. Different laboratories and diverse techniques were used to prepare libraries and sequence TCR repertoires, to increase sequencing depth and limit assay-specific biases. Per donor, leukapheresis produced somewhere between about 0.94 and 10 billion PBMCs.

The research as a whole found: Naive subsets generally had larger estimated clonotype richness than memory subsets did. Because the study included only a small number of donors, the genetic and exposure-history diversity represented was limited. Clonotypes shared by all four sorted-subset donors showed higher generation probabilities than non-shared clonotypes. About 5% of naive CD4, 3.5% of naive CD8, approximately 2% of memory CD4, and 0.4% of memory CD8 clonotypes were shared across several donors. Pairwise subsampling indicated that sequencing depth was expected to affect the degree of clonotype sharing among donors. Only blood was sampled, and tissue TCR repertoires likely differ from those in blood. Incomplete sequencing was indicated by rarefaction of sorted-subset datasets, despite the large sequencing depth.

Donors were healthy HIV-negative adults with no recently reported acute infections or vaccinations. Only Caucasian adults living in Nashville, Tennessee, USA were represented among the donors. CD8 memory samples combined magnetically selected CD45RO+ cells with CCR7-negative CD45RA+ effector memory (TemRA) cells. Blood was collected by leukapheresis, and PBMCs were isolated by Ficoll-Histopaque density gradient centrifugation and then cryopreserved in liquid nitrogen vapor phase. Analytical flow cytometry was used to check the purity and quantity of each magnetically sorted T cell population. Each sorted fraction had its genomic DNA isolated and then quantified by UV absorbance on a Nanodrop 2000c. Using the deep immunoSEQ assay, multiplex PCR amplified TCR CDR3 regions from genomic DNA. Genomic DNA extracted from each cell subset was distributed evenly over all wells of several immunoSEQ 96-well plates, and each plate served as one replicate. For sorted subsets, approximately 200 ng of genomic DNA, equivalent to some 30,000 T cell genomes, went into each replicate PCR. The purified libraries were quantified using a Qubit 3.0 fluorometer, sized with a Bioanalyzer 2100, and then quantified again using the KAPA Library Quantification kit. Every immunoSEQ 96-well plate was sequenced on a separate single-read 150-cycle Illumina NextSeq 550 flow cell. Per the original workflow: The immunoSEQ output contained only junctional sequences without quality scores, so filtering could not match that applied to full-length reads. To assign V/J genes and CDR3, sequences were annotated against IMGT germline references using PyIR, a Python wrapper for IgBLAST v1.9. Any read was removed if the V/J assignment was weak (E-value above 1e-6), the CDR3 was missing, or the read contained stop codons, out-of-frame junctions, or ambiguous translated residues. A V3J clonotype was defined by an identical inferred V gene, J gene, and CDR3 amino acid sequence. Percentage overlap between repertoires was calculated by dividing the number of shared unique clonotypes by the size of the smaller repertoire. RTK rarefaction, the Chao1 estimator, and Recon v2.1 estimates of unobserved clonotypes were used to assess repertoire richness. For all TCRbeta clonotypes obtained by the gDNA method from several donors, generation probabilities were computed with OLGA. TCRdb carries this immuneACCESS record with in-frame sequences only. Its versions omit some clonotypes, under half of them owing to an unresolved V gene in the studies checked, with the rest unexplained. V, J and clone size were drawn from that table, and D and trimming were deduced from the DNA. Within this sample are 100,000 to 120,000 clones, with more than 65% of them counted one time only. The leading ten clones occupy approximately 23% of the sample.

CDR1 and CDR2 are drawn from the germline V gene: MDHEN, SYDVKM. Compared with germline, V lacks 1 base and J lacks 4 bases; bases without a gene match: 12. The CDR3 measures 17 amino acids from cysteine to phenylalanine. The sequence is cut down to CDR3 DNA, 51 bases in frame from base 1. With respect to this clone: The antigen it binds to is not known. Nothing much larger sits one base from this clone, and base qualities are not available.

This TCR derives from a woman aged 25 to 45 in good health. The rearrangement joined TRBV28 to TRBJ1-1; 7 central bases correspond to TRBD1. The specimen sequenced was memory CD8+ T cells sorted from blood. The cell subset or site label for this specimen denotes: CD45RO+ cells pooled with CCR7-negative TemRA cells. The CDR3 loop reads CASSLLTGNRGGTEAFF. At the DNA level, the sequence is TGTGCCAGCAGTTTATTGACGGGCAACAGGGGAGGCACTGAAGCTTTCTTT.